The source of this T cell receptor (beta chain) is a study of a mutant IDH1 vaccine in newly diagnosed glioma (dated by TCRdb to about 2021). The study in broad terms: The approximately 33 treated patients were approximately 60% male and roughly 40% female, with a mean age of around 40 years. Before enrollment, most patients had been given radiochemotherapy with temozolomide as standard therapy, while the rest had received either radiotherapy alone or temozolomide alone. Peripheral blood samples were drawn at six visits, namely V03 (baseline), V05, V07, V10, V12 and V13. For exploratory analyses, fewer than 30 treated patients had longitudinal TCRB deep sequencing done wherever samples were available. What the study reported, not specific to this receptor: According to the authors, sample limitations meant that analyses of patient blood samples could not be reproduced. No apparent relationship was observed between pseudoprogression and alterations in the top peripheral T cell clonotypes detected by TCRB sequencing. PBMC samples for TCRB deep sequencing were selected based on availability. Immune responses induced by the vaccine were seen in around 94% of patients across multiple MHC alleles.

Read against the paper, the sample's time point label means: baseline, week 1 (first vaccination visit). The treatment or condition label, as the study defines it: pre-vaccination baseline after standard-of-care therapy. All donors had newly diagnosed IDH1-mutant astrocytomas of WHO grade 3 or 4 that showed loss of nuclear ATRX. The samples were drawn from NOA16, a multicentre, single-arm, open-label phase I trial in Germany that tested a mutant IDH1 peptide vaccine in humans for the first time. Visit V03 blood draws served as the baseline sample for immunogenicity testing. Genomic DNA for TCRB sequencing was extracted from EDTA blood using the DNeasy Blood and Tissue Kit. The CDR3, from cysteine to phenylalanine, totals 16 residues. Only the CDR3 DNA stays, 48 bases, in frame from base 1. CDR1 and CDR2 were assigned from the germline V gene as SGHRS and YFSETQ. Relative to germline, V is missing 4 bases and J is missing 2 bases, with 9 bases of the junction outside any gene match.

Library preparation used the immunoSEQ multiplex PCR assay. Rearranged TCR beta chain sequences were amplified using the hsTCRB Kit according to the manufacturer's protocol. Sequencing of TCRB libraries was carried out on an Illumina MiSeq. The study's own analysis went as follows. The proprietary platform of the kit vendor was used for demultiplexing, trimming and gene mapping. Imported from immuneACCESS, the table was reduced by TCRdb to in-frame sequences with V and J called. These copies leave out some clones; in studies compared against another copy, an unresolved V gene accounts for under half, and the cause of the remainder is not known. Clone size and the V and J calls come from that table; the DNA yielded D and trimming. The sample profile shows about 38,000 clones; approximately 92% of them were found once. Over 15% of the sample belongs to the ten largest clones. As to this clone: No antigen is known for it. The sample holds no much larger clone one base away, and base qualities are not on file.

Here the chain combines TRBV5-1 and TRBJ2-7; 10 junctional bases match TRBD1. This specimen was PBMCs, taken from a glioma patient treated with radiotherapy, temozolomide or both. The TCR originated in a man between 18 and 35 years old with glioma. The CDR3 sequence is CASSVASGTGAYEQYF. The DNA reads TGCGCCAGCAGCGTAGCCTCCGGGACAGGGGCCTACGAGCAGTACTTC.